A single sample is the source of the 16 T cell receptor beta chains below, sequenced in a study of memory CD4+ T cells and cytomegalovirus serostatus. Sequencing was performed with immunoSEQ multiplex PCR; in TCRdb, only in-frame clones are kept and a portion is missing. The sample carries 50,000 or so clones, about 86% recorded once. The sort gate was single viable CD3+CD4+CD8-CD45RO+ cells for memory CD4+ T cells. Sequenced material: memory CD4+ T cells from blood. Source of these receptors: an adult in good health and CMV-seropositive.

The chain combines TRBV6-5 with TRBJ1-3, with a weak D call TRBD1 (5 bases). Looked up from germline, CDR1 is MNHEY and CDR2 is SVGAGI. CDR3 size: 15 residues. Trimming took 8 bases from V and 0 from J, leaving 14 bases between them. CDR3 in DNA: TGTGCCAGCGGGGACGGACCGAACTCTGGAAACACCATATATTTT. This sequence encodes CASGDGPNSGNTIYF.

The chain combines TRBV7-2 with TRBJ2-1; possibly TRBD2 for D (5 bases). Germline V gene data show CDR1 as SGHTA and CDR2 as FQGNSA. Trimming shortened V by 5 bases and J by 7 bases, and 15 bases separated the two germline ends. The CDR3 is made up of 14 amino acids. CDR3 amino acids: CASSRSPAVNEQFF. Here the CDR3 DNA reads TGTGCCAGCAGCCGCAGTCCAGCGGTAAATGAGCAGTTCTTC. The entire variable domain, with the rest obtained from reference TRBV7-2 and TRBJ2-1, is as follows: GAGVSQSPSNKVTEKGKDVELRCDPISGHTALYWYRQSLGQGLEFLIYFQGNSAPDKSGLPSDRFSAERTGGSVSTLTIQRTQQEDSAVYLCASSRSPAVNEQFFGPGTRLTVL.

The chain uses TRBV7-9 and TRBJ2-7; 8 bases align to TRBD1. V gave up 3 bases and J gave up 6 bases; unmatched junction bases: 7. The CDR3 covers 14 residues. Per germline, CDR1 SEHNR and CDR2 FQNEAQ (reference sequence). CDR3 DNA: TGTGCCAGCAGCTTTCCCGGACAGGGTGCCGAGCAGTACTTC. This codes for CASSFPGQGAEQYF.

The V call is TRBV7-2, the J call TRBJ1-5, with a tentative D call TRBD1 (6 bases). The CDR3 sequence is 16 residues long. V lost 5 bases to trimming and J lost 2 bases, with 16 bases between them. Germline V gene lookup returns CDR1 SGHTA and CDR2 FQGNSA. The CDR3 loop reads CASSNDPRTGNQPQHF. CDR3 DNA: TGTGCCAGCAGCAATGATCCTAGGACAGGCAATCAGCCCCAGCATTTT.

This clone showed up just a few times. The chain links TRBV2 to TRBJ1-5; D not resolved. V lost 8 bases to trimming and J lost 1 base, with 12 bases between them. The CDR3 spans 14 residues. Germline-derived CDR1 and CDR2 are SNHLY and FYNNEI. This CDR3 is CASDILLSNQPQHF. CDR3 coding DNA: TGTGCCAGCGACATCCTCCTAAGCAATCAGCCCCAGCATTTT. The whole variable domain, filled in from reference TRBV2 and TRBJ1-5, reads EPEVTQTPSHQVTQMGQEVILRCVPISNHLYFYWYRQILGQKVEFLVSFYNNEISEKSEIFDDQFSVERPDGSNFTLKIRSTKLEDSAMYFCASDILLSNQPQHFGDGTRLSIL.

The chain employs TRBV11-2 and TRBJ2-5; 7 positions match TRBD2. Germline V gene data show CDR1 as SGHAT and CDR2 as FQNNGV. The CDR3 has 16 residues. Trimming cost V 5 bases and J 5 bases; bases outside gene matches: 14. Written as DNA, the CDR3 is TGTGCCAGCAGCCCAAGTCTGGAGCGGGAATGTGAGACCCAGTACTTC. As protein: CASSPSLERECETQYF.

The rearrangement joins TRBV6-5 to TRBJ2-5; the D call may be TRBD1 or TRBD2 (5 bases each). The CDR3 contains 14 residues. V lost 0 bases and J lost 5, with 10 bases in between. From germline, CDR1 is MNHEY and CDR2 SVGAGI. The CDR3 protein is CASSYSGGTETQYF. CDR3 nucleotides: TGTGCCAGCAGTTACTCTGGTGGGACGGAGACCCAGTACTTC.

The chain joins TRBV11-2 to TRBJ2-7; the D is unclear. CDR1 is SGHAT and CDR2 is FQNNGV in the germline V gene. This CDR3 has 13 amino acids. V was pared by 3 bases and J by 1 base, with 7 bases between. The CDR3 bases are TGTGCCAGCAGCTTGCCACTGTCCTACGAGCAGTACTTC. Protein: CASSLPLSYEQYF.

V and J are TRBV6-6 and TRBJ1-2, with D perhaps TRBD1 (5 bases). From germline, CDR1 is MNHNY and CDR2 SVGAGI (reference sequence). Between the trimmed V and J ends, which lost 6 bases and 5 bases, there was a span of 10 bases. The CDR3 spans 12 residues. CDR3 loop: CASSQQEYGYTF. The CDR3 nucleotides read TGTGCCAGCAGCCAACAGGAGTATGGCTACACCTTC.

This clone was seen a handful of times. V and J are TRBV28 and TRBJ2-7; 7 nucleotides match TRBD2. Germline V gene sequence: CDR1 MDHEN, CDR2 SYDVKM. Trimming removed 5 bases from V and 5 bases from J; junction bases left unmatched: 6. This CDR3 is built from 13 residues. The CDR3 sequence is CASSRPGRDEQYF. CDR3 nucleotide sequence: TGTGCCAGCAGTCGACCGGGGAGGGACGAGCAGTACTTC.

The chain carries TRBV5-1 and TRBJ2-7; 11 bases fit TRBD1. CDR1 and CDR2 (germline): SGHRS, YFSETQ. CDR3 length: 14 residues. With V trimmed by 3 bases and J by 4 bases, 3 bases remained unmatched. The DNA for the CDR3 is TGCGCCAGCAGCTACGGGACAGGGGGGTACGAGCAGTACTTC. Amino acids: CASSYGTGGYEQYF.

J is TRBJ2-2 and V is TRBV7-9; no firm D call. This CDR3 has 15 residues. From germline, CDR1 is SEHNR and CDR2 FQNEAQ (reference sequence). V was cut by 5 bases and J by 3 bases, with 13 bases left in between. The CDR3 DNA reads as TGTGCCAGCAGCCCCCGGACGGTTGACACCGGGGAGCTGTTTTTT. This sequence encodes CASSPRTVDTGELFF.

The V and J genes are TRBV5-1 and TRBJ2-7; 10 bases match TRBD2. The CDR3 sequence is 16 residues long. V lost 4 bases to trimming and J lost 2 bases; unmatched junction nucleotides: 9. Germline V gives CDR1 SGHRS, CDR2 YFSETQ. The CDR3 sequence is CASSDPGTSATYEQYF. The CDR3 DNA sequence: TGCGCCAGCAGCGACCCCGGGACTAGCGCGACCTACGAGCAGTACTTC. Full variable domain (rest looked up from reference TRBV5-1 and TRBJ2-7): KAGVTQTPRYLIKTRGQQVTLSCSPISGHRSVSWYQQTPGQGLQFLFEYFSETQRNKGNFPGRFSGRQFSNSRSEMNVSTLELGDSALYLCASSDPGTSATYEQYFGPGTRLTVT.

The J gene is TRBJ2-7, the V gene TRBV28; 8 nucleotides align to TRBD2. This CDR3 has 15 residues. The germline CDR1 and CDR2 sequences are MDHEN and SYDVKM. The ends lost 7 bases at V and 1 base at J; junction bases unmatched: 9. The CDR3 sequence: CASNESGRGSYEQYF. DNA for the CDR3: TGTGCCAGCAATGAGAGCGGGAGAGGGTCCTACGAGCAGTACTTC.

Note on this clone: Germline is not matched at one junction end, which may reflect a read error. The V and J genes are TRBV28 and TRBJ1-4; D is undetermined. The CDR3 is made up of 12 amino acids. Germline V gives CDR1 MDHEN, CDR2 SYDVKM. The CDR3 loop reads CASSPPIRVSEF. The CDR3 bases are TGTGCCAGCAGTCCTCCTATCCGGGTATCGGAATTT. Full variable domain (remainder filled in from reference TRBV28 and TRBJ1-4): DVKVTQSSRYLVKRTGEKVFLECVQDMDHENMFWYRQDPGLGLRLIYFSYDVKMKEKGDIPEGYSVSREKKERFSLILESASTNQTSMYLCASSPPIRVSEFGSGTQLSVL.

The V and J genes are TRBV19 and TRBJ2-7, with D possibly being TRBD2 (6 bases). Trimming stripped 5 bases from V and 1 base from J, with 18 bases between. Germline V gene lookup returns CDR1 LNHDA and CDR2 SQIVND (reference sequence). CDR3 size: 16 residues. CDR3 protein: CASSPFGGPLSYEQYF. CDR3 in DNA: TGTGCCAGTAGTCCCTTTGGAGGGCCCCTATCCTACGAGCAGTACTTC.